These T cell receptor beta chains were read from a single sample in a study of shared clonotypes between healthy human individuals. This table comes from immunoSEQ multiplex PCR, and its TCRdb copy is limited to in-frame clones, with some not included. The sample consists of 2,500,000 or so clones, roughly 92% of them appearing once. The sequencing input was naive CD4+ T cells from PBMCs. The receptors derive from a man between 18 and 29 years old in good health. Some clones in this sample may be carry-over from other donors' samples. Each CDR3 is given with its conserved first and last residue. The D gene is left open where the match is weak. Size is omitted from some rows. Given values are once, few, many or a class for expanded clones.

clone_size: -; d_call: -; j_call: TRBJ1-1; v_call: TRBV28; cdr3_nt: TGTGCCAGCAGTTCCGGGTCAGAAGCTTTCTTT; cdr3_aa: CASSSGSEAFF
clone_size: -; d_call: -; j_call: TRBJ1-2; v_call: TRBV28; cdr3_nt: TGTGCCAGCACTACCGGACGGTATGGCTACACCTTC; cdr3_aa: CASTTGRYGYTF
clone_size: -; d_call: -; j_call: TRBJ1-5; v_call: TRBV19; cdr3_nt: TGTGCCAGTAGTTTGACGAATAGCAATCAGCCCCAGCATTTT; cdr3_aa: CASSLTNSNQPQHF
clone_size: -; d_call: TRBD2; j_call: TRBJ2-7; v_call: TRBV28; cdr3_nt: TGTGCCAGCAGTCCCGGGACTAGTACGTACGAGCAGTACTTC; cdr3_aa: CASSPGTSTYEQYF
clone_size: -; d_call: TRBD2; j_call: TRBJ2-2; v_call: TRBV2; cdr3_nt: TGTGCCAGCGGTACTAGCGGGAGTACCGGGGAGCTGTTTTTT; cdr3_aa: CASGTSGSTGELFF
clone_size: -; d_call: -; j_call: TRBJ2-1; v_call: TRBV5-1; cdr3_nt: TGCGCCAGCAGCTTGGTAGCCAATGAGCAGTTCTTC; cdr3_aa: CASSLVANEQFF
clone_size: -; d_call: -; j_call: TRBJ2-1; v_call: TRBV29-1; cdr3_nt: TGCAGCGTAAGACAGTTTTGGGGGGATGAGCAGTTCTTC; cdr3_aa: CSVRQFWGDEQFF
clone_size: -; d_call: -; j_call: TRBJ2-1; v_call: TRBV11-2; cdr3_nt: TGTGCCAGCAGCTTAGTCCTTTTGAATGAGCAGTTCTTC; cdr3_aa: CASSLVLLNEQFF
clone_size: -; d_call: TRBD1; j_call: TRBJ2-2; v_call: TRBV5-1; cdr3_nt: TGCGCCAGCACCCCCAGGACAGGGGTCCCCGGGGAGCTGTTTTTT; cdr3_aa: CASTPRTGVPGELFF
clone_size: -; d_call: -; j_call: TRBJ1-2; v_call: TRBV5-1; cdr3_nt: TGCGCCAGCAGCCGGACAGCGGCAAACTATGGCTACACCTTC; cdr3_aa: CASSRTAANYGYTF
clone_size: -; d_call: -; j_call: TRBJ1-4; v_call: TRBV7-9; cdr3_nt: TGTGCCAGCAGCTTCACTCCCGGGAGAACGAATGAAAAACTGTTTTTT; cdr3_aa: CASSFTPGRTNEKLFF
clone_size: -; d_call: -; j_call: TRBJ1-1; v_call: TRBV19; cdr3_nt: TGTGCCAGCAGGGATATGAGGGAAGCTTTCTTT; cdr3_aa: CASRDMREAFF
clone_size: -; d_call: TRBD2; j_call: TRBJ2-1; v_call: TRBV9; cdr3_nt: TGTGCCAGCAGCGAGGGACCGGGGACTATTGAGCAGTTCTTC; cdr3_aa: CASSEGPGTIEQFF
clone_size: once; d_call: -; j_call: TRBJ1-4; v_call: TRBV27; cdr3_nt: TGTGCCAGCAGCCTGGCGGGGGTTAATGAAAAACTGTTTTTT; cdr3_aa: CASSLAGVNEKLFF
clone_size: -; d_call: TRBD2; j_call: TRBJ2-5; v_call: TRBV29-1; cdr3_nt: TGCAGCGCACTAGCGGTACAAGAGACCCAGTACTTC; cdr3_aa: CSALAVQETQYF
clone_size: -; d_call: -; j_call: TRBJ1-5; v_call: TRBV19; cdr3_nt: TGTGCCAGTAGTAACCGGGACGGGGTATCGCCCCAGCATTTT; cdr3_aa: CASSNRDGVSPQHF
clone_size: -; d_call: TRBD2; j_call: TRBJ2-2; v_call: TRBV6-6; cdr3_nt: TGTGCCAGCGGCGGGAGTGTCCCCGGGGAGCTGTTTTTT; cdr3_aa: CASGGSVPGELFF
clone_size: -; d_call: TRBD2; j_call: TRBJ2-7; v_call: TRBV2; cdr3_nt: TGTGCCAGCACCCCGGGGAGTGGGAGGGCCGGTTACGAGCAGTACTTC; cdr3_aa: CASTPGSGRAGYEQYF
clone_size: -; d_call: -; j_call: TRBJ2-7; v_call: TRBV5-1; cdr3_nt: TGCGCCAGCAGCTTGGGGAGTAGCAACGAGCAGTACTTC; cdr3_aa: CASSLGSSNEQYF
clone_size: -; d_call: TRBD1; j_call: TRBJ2-1; v_call: TRBV11-3; cdr3_nt: TGTGCCAGCAGCTTAGATGGGGGACAGGGTTCCCGAAGGAACAATGAGCAGTTCTTC; cdr3_aa: CASSLDGGQGSRRNNEQFF
clone_size: -; d_call: -; j_call: TRBJ2-5; v_call: TRBV5-4; cdr3_nt: TGTGCCAGCAGCTTGGTTCCGCGGGAGACCCAGTACTTC; cdr3_aa: CASSLVPRETQYF
clone_size: -; d_call: -; j_call: TRBJ2-1; v_call: TRBV2; cdr3_nt: TGTGCCAGCATCAAATCAAGAGGGGGGCCACGTCAAGGTGAGCAGTTCTTC; cdr3_aa: CASIKSRGGPRQGEQFF
clone_size: -; d_call: -; j_call: TRBJ2-2; v_call: TRBV4-1; cdr3_nt: TGCGCCAGCAGCCAACCGTTTAGACGCAGGGAGCTGTTTTTT; cdr3_aa: CASSQPFRRRELFF
clone_size: -; d_call: -; j_call: TRBJ1-5; v_call: TRBV27; cdr3_nt: TGTGCCAGCAGTTTATTAAGGGGAGGCCAGCCCCAGCATTTT; cdr3_aa: CASSLLRGGQPQHF
clone_size: -; d_call: TRBD1; j_call: TRBJ2-5; v_call: TRBV7-9; cdr3_nt: TGTGCCAGCTTGGGGGGACAGGGGTCTCGAGAGACCCAGTACTTC; cdr3_aa: CASLGGQGSRETQYF
clone_size: -; d_call: -; j_call: TRBJ2-5; v_call: TRBV7-9; cdr3_nt: TGTGCCAGCAGCTTTGTAGGGGCAGAGACCCAGTACTTC; cdr3_aa: CASSFVGAETQYF
clone_size: once; d_call: TRBD1; j_call: TRBJ2-7; v_call: TRBV10-1; cdr3_nt: TGCGCCAGCGGGACAGTAGGCTCCTACGAGCAGTACTTC; cdr3_aa: CASGTVGSYEQYF